The entry that follows covers one T cell receptor (beta chain) sequence. Its antigen is undetermined. This sample was included in a study of cytomegalovirus exposure and HLA in healthy donors. Study results and limitations: The study had only CMV serostatus as immune exposure information. A further, later analysis showed that HLA-associated TCR beta chains (compared with equally common others) were more clonally expanded.

PCR was performed using 60 Vbeta and 13 Jbeta primers. This table comes from immunoSEQ multiplex PCR, and its TCRdb copy is limited to in-frame clones, with some not included. Of more than 140,000 clones in the sample, 82% were seen once. The donors, nominally healthy at sampling, likely had unrecorded immune exposures. The length of the CDR3 is 13 residues. V was clipped by 0 bases and J by 6 bases, with 9 bases between them. CDR1 is SGHRS and CDR2 is YFSETQ in the germline V gene. The sequencing input was PBMCs. The receptor's source is a man younger than 45 in good health and CMV-seropositive. The chain is built from TRBV5-1 and TRBJ1-1, with unresolved D. This chain's CDR3 is CASSLGSLPEAFF. CDR3 sequence (DNA): TGCGCCAGCAGCTTGGGTTCCCTACCTGAAGCTTTCTTT.